Below, 27 T cell receptor beta chains from the same sample are listed, as sequenced in a study of blood T cell repertoires in COVID-19. The assay was immunoSEQ multiplex PCR, and TCRdb's table has in-frame clones only and misses some. The table records 70,000 to 95,000 clones, roughly 80% of them present only once. Sequencing input: peripheral blood. The receptors derive from a woman aged 70 to 79 with acute or convalescent COVID-19.

This clone was recorded once. The chain couples TRBV19 to TRBJ1-2; 7 bases map to TRBD1. This CDR3 region has 14 residues. Per germline, CDR1 LNHDA and CDR2 SQIVND (reference sequence). V lost 7 bases, J lost 4 bases, and 9 bases stayed unmatched. CDR3 nucleotides: TGTGCCAGTAAGGACAGGCCCCGGGGCTATGGCTACACCTTC. This encodes CASKDRPRGYGYTF.

This clone has more than one count but fewer than ten. The V call is TRBV4-2, the J call TRBJ2-1; D is ambiguous. Germline V gene lookup returns CDR1 LGHNA and CDR2 YNFKEQ. The CDR3 spans 14 residues. The V end was cut by 3 bases, the J end by 7 bases, with 13 bases between. CDR3 DNA sequence: TGTGCCAGCAGCCACTTACCCCCGGTTAATGAGCAGTTCTTC. Translated, it gives CASSHLPPVNEQFF.

This clone was observed a few times. The chain has TRBV28 and TRBJ1-2; 8 bases map to TRBD1. Trimming removed 6 bases from V and 2 bases from J; junction bases left unmatched: 11. CDR1 is MDHEN, CDR2 SYDVKM, per germline. The CDR3 runs 16 residues. The CDR3 DNA sequence: TGTGCCAGCAGCCGGGCGACCCGGGACAGGAACTATGGCTACACCTTC. This encodes CASSRATRDRNYGYTF.

The genes are TRBV10-3 and TRBJ2-1; 9 bases are a match to TRBD2. The germline gives CDR1 ENHRY, CDR2 SYGVKD. Germline trimming cut 7 bases from V and 9 bases from J; bases unmatched to any gene: 7. This CDR3 comprises 13 residues. The CDR3 nucleotides read TGTGCCATCACCCAGCGGGAGGTCGGTGAGCAGTTCTTC. This codes for CAITQREVGEQFF.

The CDR3 DNA is TGTGCCAGCTCACCACCGTATCGTGAGCAGTTCTTC. Translated, it gives CASSPPYREQFF. The chain employs TRBV18 and TRBJ2-1; no clear D. V dropped 0 bases and J dropped 9 bases, with 6 bases sitting between them. CDR3 size: 12 residues. Looked up from germline, CDR1 is KGHSH and CDR2 is LQKENI.

The gene calls are TRBV3-1 (or the pseudogene TRBV3-2) and TRBJ1-2; D gene unclear. There are 13 residues in the CDR3. CDR1 is LGHDT, CDR2 YNNKEL, per germline (reference sequence). V was trimmed by 1 base and J by 6 bases, leaving 9 bases between them. CDR3 sequence (DNA): TGTGCCAGCAGCCAAGTCCCCGGGGATGGCTACACCTTC. The encoded protein is CASSQVPGDGYTF.

The chain uses TRBV19 and TRBJ1-4; 9 bases fit TRBD1. This CDR3 is built from 17 residues. The germline CDR1 and CDR2 sequences are LNHDA and SQIVND (reference sequence). After removal of 7 bases from V and 4 bases from J, the junction contained 13 bases not matched to a gene. CDR3 sequence reads: CASTPTRDRVLNEKLFF. The CDR3 nucleotides are TGTGCCAGTACCCCCACCCGGGACAGGGTTCTTAATGAAAAACTGTTTTTT.

This clone was recorded once. The V call is TRBV20-1, the J call TRBJ1-1; D is unresolved. The length of the CDR3 is 15 residues. Germline CDR1 and CDR2: DFQATT and SNEGSKA (reference sequence). Trimming cost V 3 bases and J 4 bases, with 18 bases left between them. CDR3 sequence: CSASAVSRRATEAFF. The CDR3 DNA follows: TGCAGTGCTAGTGCGGTCTCCCGGAGGGCCACTGAAGCTTTCTTT.

V gene TRBV6-1 combines with J gene TRBJ2-1, with D possibly matching TRBD2 (6 bases). This CDR3 region has 16 residues. Deletions cut 3 bases from V and 7 bases from J, with 19 bases between. Germline loops: CDR1 MNHNS, CDR2 SASEGT. CDR3 nucleotides: TGTGCCAGCAGTGATATTGGCGCGGGGCGAACTAATGAGCAGTTCTTC. It yields the protein CASSDIGAGRTNEQFF.

The genes are TRBV5-1 and TRBJ1-2; D ambiguous. V gave up 4 bases and J gave up 3 bases, with 13 bases separating them. CDR3 length equals 14 residues. From germline, CDR1 is SGHRS and CDR2 YFSETQ. The CDR3 protein is CASSPPEQYYGYTF. DNA of the CDR3: TGCGCCAGCAGCCCGCCGGAACAGTACTATGGCTACACCTTC. The full variable domain, with the rest looked up from reference TRBV5-1 and TRBJ1-2, is KAGVTQTPRYLIKTRGQQVTLSCSPISGHRSVSWYQQTPGQGLQFLFEYFSETQRNKGNFPGRFSGRQFSNSRSEMNVSTLELGDSALYLCASSPPEQYYGYTFGSGTRLTVV.

The genes are TRBV14 and TRBJ2-7; the D is unclear. This CDR3 is built from 14 residues. Germline values: CDR1 SGHDN, CDR2 FVKESK. The V end lost 4 bases, the J end lost 5 bases, and 15 bases lay between the germline ends. The CDR3 region has the DNA TGTGCCAGCAGCCCCTGGGTCACTGGGCACGAGCAGTACTTC. The encoded protein is CASSPWVTGHEQYF.

In DNA, the CDR3 is TGTGCCAGCAGCCTTCGGGCAGCGGGAGGGCCGAATGAGCAGTTCTTC. Amino acids: CASSLRAAGGPNEQFF. The chain joins TRBV9 to TRBJ2-1, with TRBD2 identical over 10 bases. This CDR3 has 16 residues. V was clipped by 4 bases and J by 7 bases; unmatched bases: 11. CDR1 and CDR2 (germline): SGDLS, YYNGEE.

This chain joins TRBV28 and TRBJ1-5, with no clear D. Germline CDR1 and CDR2: MDHEN and SYDVKM. This CDR3 comprises 16 residues. Trimming shortened V by 3 bases and J by 1 base, and 13 bases separated the two germline ends. The CDR3, as DNA: TGTGCCAGCAGTTTGCGGAGGCGAGGAAGCAATCAGCCCCAGCATTTT. It specifies CASSLRRRGSNQPQHF.

The V call is TRBV5-1, the J call TRBJ2-1; 8 positions agree with TRBD2. CDR1 SGHRS and CDR2 YFSETQ come from the germline V gene. J gave up 4 bases and V 5 bases, and 8 bases lay outside the gene matches. CDR3 length: 15 amino acids. The CDR3 sequence: CASRTGLGAYNEQFF. The CDR3 DNA follows: TGCGCCAGCAGGACGGGACTAGGTGCTTACAATGAGCAGTTCTTC.

V and J are TRBV28 and TRBJ2-7; 7 nucleotides match TRBD1. CDR3 length: 15 residues. Germline V gene data show CDR1 as MDHEN and CDR2 as SYDVKM. V lost 6 bases to trimming and J lost 1 base; unmatched junction nucleotides: 9. CDR3 coding DNA: TGTGCCAGCAGATACGACAGGGTACGGTCCTACGAGCAGTACTTC. Translation: CASRYDRVRSYEQYF.

This clone occurred once. The chain recombines TRBV18 with TRBJ1-1, with TRBD1 matching 7 bases. The trim removed 3 bases at V and 3 bases at J, leaving 7 bases unmatched. This CDR3 region has 15 residues. The V gene's germline CDR1 is KGHSH and CDR2 LQKENI. Here the CDR3 reads CASSPGSGGYTEAFF. The CDR3 DNA follows: TGTGCCAGCTCACCGGGATCAGGGGGGTACACTGAAGCTTTCTTT. The variable domain in full, with the rest retrieved from reference TRBV18 and TRBJ1-1, is NAGVMQNPRHLVRRRGQEARLRCSPMKGHSHVYWYRQLPEEGLKFMVYLQKENIIDESGMPKERFSAEFPKEGPSILRIQQVVRGDSAAYFCASSPGSGGYTEAFFGQGTRLTVV.

The chain uses TRBV2 and TRBJ1-4, with D possibly TRBD1 on 6 matching bases. The V gene's germline CDR1 is SNHLY and CDR2 FYNNEI. The CDR3 consists of 14 residues. V was shortened by 3 bases and J by 7 bases, with 12 bases between the two germline ends. Written as DNA, the CDR3 is TGTGCCAGCAGTGAGGGGACACTAGGTGAAAAACTGTTTTTT. It encodes CASSEGTLGEKLFF.

The chain links TRBV6-2 or TRBV6-3 to TRBJ1-1; no clear D. Trimming took 0 bases from V and 4 from J, leaving 9 bases between them. CDR1 MNHEY and CDR2 SVGEGT come from the germline V gene. This CDR3 is 14 amino acids long. The CDR3 DNA follows: TGTGCCAGCAGTTACTCCAGGCAGAGCACTGAAGCTTTCTTT. This codes for CASSYSRQSTEAFF.

V usage is TRBV7-9 and J usage is TRBJ2-7; 15 positions match TRBD2. CDR1 SEHNR and CDR2 FQNEAQ come from the germline V gene (reference sequence). This CDR3 region has 19 residues. V trimming: 3 bases; J trimming: 2 bases; junction bases outside the gene matches: 11. CDR3 nucleotide sequence: TGTGCCAGCAGCTTGGGACTAGCGGGAGGCCTCCCCCGCACCTACGAGCAGTACTTC. It specifies CASSLGLAGGLPRTYEQYF. Together with reference TRBV7-9 and TRBJ2-7, the CDR3 gives the full variable domain: DTGVSQNPRHKITKRGQNVTFRCDPISEHNRLYWYRQTLGQGPEFLTYFQNEAQLEKSRLLSDRFSAERPKGSFSTLEIQRTEQGDSAMYLCASSLGLAGGLPRTYEQYFGPGTRLTVT.

The V call is TRBV11-3, the J call TRBJ2-3, with 7 bases identical to TRBD2. V was clipped by 1 base and J by 2 bases; unmatched bases: 3. From germline, CDR1 is SGHNT and CDR2 YENEEA. CDR3 length: 15 residues. CDR3 sequence: CASSLGAGITDTQYF. CDR3 DNA sequence: TGTGCCAGCAGCTTAGGAGCGGGGATCACAGATACGCAGTATTTT.

The chain carries TRBV18 and TRBJ2-1, with 8 bases that match TRBD1. The CDR3 contains 14 residues. Germline trimming cut 5 bases from V and 8 bases from J; bases unmatched to any gene: 8. Germline CDR1 reads KGHSH; CDR2 reads LQKENI. DNA for the CDR3: TGTGCCAGCTCAAGGGACCAGGGGGCATATGAGCAGTTCTTC. Its translation: CASSRDQGAYEQFF.

V gene TRBV18 combines with J gene TRBJ2-2, with 7 bases that match TRBD2. Trimming took 3 bases from V and 0 from J; bases not matched to a gene: 4. Germline V gene lookup returns CDR1 KGHSH and CDR2 LQKENI. This CDR3 region has 16 residues. The chain's CDR3 is CASSPFGTTNTGELFF. DNA for the CDR3: TGTGCCAGCTCACCTTTCGGGACTACGAACACCGGGGAGCTGTTTTTT.

This clone was counted a single time. The chain carries TRBV6-6 and TRBJ1-1; D gene ambiguous. Trimming stripped 7 bases from V and 2 bases from J, with 8 bases between. Germline V lookup: CDR1 MNHNY, CDR2 SVGAGI (reference sequence). There are 12 residues in the CDR3. CDR3 nucleotide sequence: TGTGCCAGCACCCCGTCTAACACTGAAGCTTTCTTT. It yields the protein CASTPSNTEAFF.

A few counts support this clone. The J gene is TRBJ2-1, the V gene TRBV19; 10 bases fit TRBD2. The CDR3 sequence is 15 residues long. With 5 bases clipped from V and 6 bases from J, the junction kept 7 bases outside the gene matches. Germline values: CDR1 LNHDA, CDR2 SQIVND (reference sequence). DNA of the CDR3: TGTGCCAGTAGTTCCCTAGCGGGAGCAGTCAATGAGCAGTTCTTC. Amino acids: CASSSLAGAVNEQFF. Drawing the rest from reference TRBV19 and TRBJ2-1, the complete variable domain is DGGITQSPKYLFRKEGQNVTLSCEQNLNHDAMYWYRQDPGQGLRLIYYSQIVNDFQKGDIAEGYSVSREKKESFPLTVTSAQKNPTAFYLCASSSLAGAVNEQFFGPGTRLTVL.

Worth noting for this clone: The sample holds other DNA sequences that translate to the same CDR3. The CDR3 sequence is CASSSDRGNQPQHF. The CDR3 nucleotides are TGTGCCAGCTCATCCGACAGGGGAAATCAGCCCCAGCATTTT. V gene TRBV18 combines with J gene TRBJ1-5, with TRBD1 matching over 8 bases. The CDR3 runs to 14 residues. With 5 bases clipped from V and 4 bases from J, the junction kept 4 bases outside the gene matches. Germline V gene lookup returns CDR1 KGHSH and CDR2 LQKENI.

This clone was counted a single time. The V call is TRBV15, the J call TRBJ2-7; a possible D gene is TRBD2 (5 bases). The CDR3 has 18 amino acids. The V end lost 2 bases, the J end lost 0 bases, and 20 bases lay between the germline ends. The germline gives CDR1 LNHNV, CDR2 YYDKDF (reference sequence). DNA of the CDR3: TGTGCCACCAGCAGACCCCCGGGGTGGGGATCTAGCTCCTACGAGCAGTACTTC. This translates into CATSRPPGWGSSSYEQYF.

The chain employs TRBV9 and TRBJ2-3; 11 bases map to TRBD2. The CDR3 consists of 16 residues. Germline values: CDR1 SGDLS, CDR2 YYNGEE. Germline trimming cut 0 bases from V and 5 bases from J; bases unmatched to any gene: 5. The CDR3 region is CASSVGLAGGRDTQYF. In nucleotides, the CDR3 is TGTGCCAGCAGCGTAGGCCTAGCGGGAGGACGAGATACGCAGTATTTT.